A single sample gave rise to the 8 T cell receptor beta chains below, sequenced in a study of cytomegalovirus exposure and HLA in healthy donors. Clones were read by immunoSEQ multiplex PCR, and TCRdb kept only the in-frame ones, dropping some. The table lists a few hundred thousand clones, roughly 88% of them singletons. The material sequenced was PBMCs. The receptors stem from a woman between 18 and 29 years old in good health and CMV-seronegative.

This sequence joins TRBV2 and TRBJ1-2, with 7 nucleotides matching TRBD1. V shed 2 bases and J 8 bases; nucleotides not matched to a gene: 14. The V gene's germline CDR1 is SNHLY and CDR2 FYNNEI. The CDR3 totals 16 residues. The CDR3 DNA is TGTGCCAGCAGTGAAACACGCTACGACAGGGTGGAAGGCTACACCTTC. Translation: CASSETRYDRVEGYTF.

The chain employs TRBV6-5 and TRBJ2-1, with 7 bases lining up with TRBD2. The CDR3 is made up of 15 amino acids. Trimming cost V 4 bases and J 10 bases; bases outside gene matches: 13. Germline CDR1 and CDR2: MNHEY and SVGAGI. The CDR3 reads CASSSVAGLRSEQFF. The CDR3, as DNA: TGTGCCAGCAGTTCTGTAGCGGGCCTCCGGAGCGAGCAGTTCTTC.

The genes are TRBV7-9 and TRBJ2-1, with 10 bases lining up with TRBD2. V lost 4 bases and J lost 6; bases outside the gene matches: 12. From germline, CDR1 is SEHNR and CDR2 FQNEAQ (reference sequence). The CDR3 has 17 residues. The CDR3 DNA reads TGTGCCAGCAGCTCCGGTACTAGCGGGAAGGGTTTCAATGAGCAGTTCTTC. Its protein is CASSSGTSGKGFNEQFF.

The rearrangement joins TRBV7-2 to TRBJ2-4, with D perhaps TRBD2 (6 bases). The CDR3 covers 14 residues. The germline V and J ends were trimmed by 0 bases and 9 bases, with 12 bases remaining between them. From germline, CDR1 is SGHTA and CDR2 FQGNSA. CDR3 sequence reads: CASSLAEGLGIQYF. CDR3 DNA sequence: TGTGCCAGCAGCTTAGCGGAGGGGCTTGGCATTCAGTACTTC.

The chain carries TRBV19 and TRBJ2-7, with 16 bases matching TRBD2. The CDR3 has 18 amino acids. Trimming took 3 bases from V and 0 from J; bases not matched to a gene: 5. Per germline, CDR1 LNHDA and CDR2 SQIVND (reference sequence). This CDR3 is CASSMGTSGRAVSYEQYF. As DNA, the CDR3 is TGTGCCAGTAGTATGGGGACTAGCGGGAGGGCCGTCTCCTACGAGCAGTACTTC.

The CDR3 reads CASTLAGANTEAFF. For the CDR3, the DNA is TGTGCCAGCACTCTTGCGGGAGCTAACACTGAAGCTTTCTTT. The J gene is TRBJ1-1, the V gene TRBV9; D is ambiguous. The germline V gene has CDR1 SGDLS and CDR2 YYNGEE. This CDR3 spans 14 amino acids. Trimming removed 6 bases at V and 2 bases at J, with 14 bases between.

The chain couples TRBV5-1 to TRBJ2-5; 10 nucleotides match TRBD1. In germline, CDR1 is SGHRS, CDR2 YFSETQ. The CDR3 sequence is 17 residues long. V was pared by 2 bases and J by 5 bases, with 12 bases of the junction left unmatched. The DNA of the CDR3 is TGCGCCAGCAGCTTACCAATGACAGGGGGCGCGGTGGAGACCCAGTACTTC. Translation: CASSLPMTGGAVETQYF.

The chain joins TRBV5-6 to TRBJ2-2, with 7 bases identical to TRBD1. The CDR3 is 15 amino acids. Germline V gives CDR1 SGHDT, CDR2 YYEEEE. Trimming cost V 0 bases and J 4 bases; bases outside gene matches: 3. CDR3 protein: CASSLDRGRTGELFF. The DNA for the CDR3 is TGTGCCAGCAGCTTGGATAGGGGGCGCACCGGGGAGCTGTTTTTT.